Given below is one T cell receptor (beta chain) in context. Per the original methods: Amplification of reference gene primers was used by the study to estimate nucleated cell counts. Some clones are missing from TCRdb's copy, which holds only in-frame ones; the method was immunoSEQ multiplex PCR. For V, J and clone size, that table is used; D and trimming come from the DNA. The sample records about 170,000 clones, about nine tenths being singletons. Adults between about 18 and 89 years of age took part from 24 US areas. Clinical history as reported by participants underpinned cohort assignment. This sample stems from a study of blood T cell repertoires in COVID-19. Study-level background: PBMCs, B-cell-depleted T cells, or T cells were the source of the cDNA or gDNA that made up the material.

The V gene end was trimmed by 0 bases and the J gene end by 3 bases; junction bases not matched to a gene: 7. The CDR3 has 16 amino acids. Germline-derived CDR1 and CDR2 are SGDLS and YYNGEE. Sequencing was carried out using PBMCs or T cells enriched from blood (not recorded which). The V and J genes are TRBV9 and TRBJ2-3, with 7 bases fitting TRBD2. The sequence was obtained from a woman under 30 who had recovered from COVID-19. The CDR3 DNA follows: TGTGCCAGCAGCGTAGACTTAGCGCGGGGGACAGATACGCAGTATTTT. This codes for CASSVDLARGTDTQYF.